This T cell receptor beta chain was recovered during a study of T cell responses to AZD1222 COVID-19 vaccine. The study's findings and limits: Spike-specific TCR breadth and depth grew following two AZD1222 doses.

Sequenced by immunoSEQ multiplex PCR; TCRdb stores in-frame clones only, minus some. The repertoire holds under 150,000 clones, 91% seen once, with approximately 2.8% in the top ten. A remark on this clone: Its matching antigen is unknown.

V was clipped by 1 base and J by 7 bases, with 5 bases between them. Germline V gene sequence: CDR1 MNHNS, CDR2 SASEGT. The CDR3 consists of 13 residues. The sample here was peripheral blood, taken on day 0 of AZD1222 vaccination. This TCR was recovered from an adult in good health. The chain joins TRBV6-1 to TRBJ1-6; D unclear. As DNA, the CDR3 is TGTGCCAGCAGTGAAGTTGGGAATTCACCCCTCCACTTT. Translating it yields CASSEVGNSPLHF.